Each of the 7 T cell receptor beta chains below was sequenced from the same sample in a study of memory CD4+ T cells and cytomegalovirus serostatus. Sequencing used immunoSEQ multiplex PCR; TCRdb keeps in-frame clones, though not all of them. The table includes 60,000 to 75,000 clones, about 78% detected once. The sort gate was single viable CD3+CD4+CD8-CD45RO+ cells for memory CD4+ T cells. Sequencing used memory CD4+ T cells from blood. These TCRs come from an adult in good health and CMV-seronegative. Some clones in this sample may be carry-over from other donors' samples.

J is TRBJ1-2 and V is TRBV5-4; the D gene is possibly TRBD1 (6 bases). Germline assignment: CDR1 SGHNT and CDR2 YYREEE (reference sequence). This CDR3 is 13 amino acids long. V shed 5 bases and J shed 5 bases, with 13 bases lying between them. Here the CDR3 DNA reads TGTGCCAGCAGGGTGGGGGGCATATATGGCTACACCTTC. Translated, it gives CASRVGGIYGYTF.

This chain links TRBV27 with TRBJ1-1, with TRBD1 identical over 7 bases. V lost 6 bases, J lost 1 base, and 11 bases stayed unmatched. CDR1 and CDR2 (germline): MNHEY, SMNVEV (reference sequence). The CDR3 has 16 amino acids. CDR3 residues: CASRPEGARGNTEAFF. The CDR3 nucleotides are TGTGCCAGCAGGCCAGAGGGGGCGAGGGGGAACACTGAAGCTTTCTTT.

About this clone: The junction and the germline gene differ at one end; a read error may be behind it. The chain carries TRBV7-7 and TRBJ2-1; 7 positions match TRBD1. In germline, CDR1 is SSHAT, CDR2 FNYEAQ (reference sequence). The CDR3 runs 13 residues. The CDR3 bases are TGTGCTAGCAGCCTAGGACAGGACAATGAGCAGTTCTTC. It is translated as CASSLGQDNEQFF.

With respect to this clone: The same CDR3 is also encoded by other DNA sequences in this sample. The chain has TRBV11-2 and TRBJ1-1; no definite D call. V shed 0 bases and J shed 1 base, with 3 bases lying between them. The germline gives CDR1 SGHAT, CDR2 FQNNGV. The CDR3 has 13 residues. CDR3 region: CASSLDRNTEAFF. The CDR3 DNA reads TGTGCCAGCAGCTTAGATCGGAACACTGAAGCTTTCTTT.

The chain recombines TRBV7-2 with TRBJ2-4; TRBD2 might be the D (6 bases). The CDR3 extends over 14 amino acids. Trimming shortened V by 4 bases and J by 0 bases, and 7 bases separated the two germline ends. The germline CDR1 and CDR2 sequences are SGHTA and FQGNSA. The CDR3 coding sequence is TGTGCCAGCAGCTGGGGACTAGCCAAAAACATTCAGTACTTC. Protein sequence: CASSWGLAKNIQYF.

The J gene is TRBJ2-4, the V gene TRBV6-1, with unresolved D. V was clipped by 0 bases and J by 1 base, with 7 bases between them. The CDR3 is 15 residues long. CDR1 is MNHNS, CDR2 SASEGT, per germline. The chain's CDR3 is CASSEALAAKNIQYF. CDR3 in DNA: TGTGCCAGCAGTGAAGCCCTCGCGGCCAAAAACATTCAGTACTTC.

The chain is built from TRBV25-1 and TRBJ2-7; 10 nucleotides align to TRBD1. The CDR3 spans 16 residues. CDR1 and CDR2 from the germline V gene are MGHDK and SYGVNS. After removal of 6 bases from V and 0 bases from J, the junction contained 8 bases not matched to a gene. This CDR3 is CASRPGQGESSYEQYF. CDR3 sequence (DNA): TGTGCCAGCAGACCAGGACAGGGGGAGAGCTCCTACGAGCAGTACTTC.